This record looks at one T cell receptor (beta chain) sequence and its context. Its antigen is undetermined. This CDR3 contains 14 residues. J lost 4 bases, V lost 5 bases, and 5 bases had no gene match. Germline lookup yields CDR1 ENHRY and CDR2 SYGVKD. This sample is drawn from a study of lymphopenia after photon versus proton radiotherapy. Study results and limitations: After lymphocyte nadir, photon-treated repertoires showed oligoclonal expansion, especially CD8+ Temra.

Clones were read by immunoSEQ multiplex PCR, and TCRdb kept only the in-frame ones, dropping some. The sample holds 160,000 or so clones, less than 90% seen once. This clonotype was obtained from a man aged 50-59 years with gastric cancer. The chain uses TRBV10-3 and TRBJ1-5; 7 positions agree with TRBD1. Sequencing was performed on peripheral blood, taken from a patient treated with photon-based radiotherapy. The CDR3 here is CAISHGTVNQPQHF. CDR3 bases: TGTGCCATCAGTCACGGGACAGTAAATCAGCCCCAGCATTTT.